This T cell receptor beta chain was identified during a study of shared clonotypes between healthy human individuals. Study observations and caveats: Memory subsets generally showed smaller estimated richness than naive subsets did. The study found lower generation probabilities in non-shared clonotypes than in those shared by all four donors.

This CDR3 region has 15 residues. Germline CDR1 is LNHDA and CDR2 is SQIVND (reference sequence). V lost 0 bases, J lost 8 bases, and 14 bases lay in between. On this clone: Antigen unknown.

This table comes from immunoSEQ multiplex PCR, and its TCRdb copy is limited to in-frame clones, with some not included. The table shows a few million clones, with approximately 94% occurring only once. Sequencing used naive CD4+ T cells sorted from blood. Subset reported: CD45RA+ positively selected. This receptor was taken from a man aged 18 to 35 in good health. The J gene is TRBJ2-4, the V gene TRBV19, with D hard to call. CDR3 DNA: TGTGCCAGTAGTATAGATTCAGGAGCCAAGGACATTCAGTACTTC. Protein product: CASSIDSGAKDIQYF.